This T cell receptor beta chain was captured in a study of shared clonotypes between healthy human individuals. As for this clone: Its target is unknown.

Study results and limitations: Even with large depth, rarefaction showed that sorted-subset sequencing was incomplete. Shared across a few donors were approximately 5% of the naive CD4 clonotypes. Larger estimated richness was generally seen in naive subsets than in memory subsets.

An assay was performed, and its level was deep. The data were produced by immunoSEQ multiplex PCR, yet TCRdb's version contains in-frame clones alone and is incomplete. Among about 2.1 million clones listed, more than 85% were seen once. The CDR3 is 17 amino acids. Germline lookup yields CDR1 SGHRS and CDR2 YFSETQ. V trimming: 1 base; J trimming: 1 base; junction bases outside the gene matches: 7. It was CD45RO-negative cells, positively selected for CCR7, that made up naive CD8 cells, with terminally differentiated effector memory CD45RA+ cells excluded. The sample comprised naive CD8+ T cells from PBMCs. The rearrangement joins TRBV5-1 to TRBJ1-1; 10 nucleotides line up with TRBD1. This clonotype was obtained from a man between 18 and 29 years old in good health. Some clones in this sample may be carry-over from other donors' samples. The chain's CDR3 is CASSLSVRDRGNTEAFF. The CDR3 DNA is TGCGCCAGCAGCTTGTCGGTCCGGGACAGGGGGAACACTGAAGCTTTCTTT.